The source of this TCR beta chain is a study of neurological immune-mediated disorders. General observations from the study: The expanded clones of different subjects shared no CDR3 amino acid sequences (suggesting private repertoires in all groups).

Time point of the sample: longitudinal time-point 3. Unsorted libraries were derived from 2 million PBMCs stored at -80 C. Many counts were recorded for this clonotype. Its antigen is currently unknown. TCRdb re-derived calls from the 5' RACE reads in MiXCR, one entry per CDR3 protein. The sample shows about 45,000 distinct CDR3 sequences, about 13% of them seen only once. Input material: PBMCs. The receptor was isolated from a young man in good health.

The CDR3 protein is CASSLEQGSNQPQHF. As DNA, the CDR3 is TGCGCCAGCAGCTTGGAACAGGGGAGCAATCAGCCCCAGCATTTT. The chain has TRBV5-1 and TRBJ1-5, with TRBD1 matching 7 bases. CDR1 is SGHRS, CDR2 YFSETQ, per germline. The CDR3 is 15 amino acids. V trimming: 0 bases; J trimming: 1 base; junction bases outside the gene matches: 1.